Detailed here is one T cell receptor (beta chain). The antigen remains undetermined. Data came from immunoSEQ multiplex PCR; TCRdb stores just in-frame clones and leaves some out. The sample has approximately 1.1 million clones; around 78% are singletons. These data belong to a study of shared clonotypes between healthy human individuals. Findings of the study overall: Naive subsets, compared against memory subsets, generally had larger estimated richness values. Clonotype sharing among donors likely depends on sequencing depth.

The V segment lost 5 bases and the J segment 5 bases; nucleotides outside the gene matches: 5. CDR3 length: 14 amino acids. In germline, CDR1 is SEHNR, CDR2 FQNEAQ (reference sequence). None of the donors, who were healthy HIV-negative adults, had recently had acute infections or vaccinations. Partitioning of CD4+ cells yielded a CD45RA+ naive subset and a CD45RA-negative memory subset. V usage is TRBV7-9 and J usage is TRBJ1-2; 10 nucleotides match TRBD1. The specimen was memory CD4+ T cells from PBMCs. Regarding subset: CD45RA-negative fraction. This TCR derives from a man between 18 and 29 years old in good health. Some clones in this sample may be carry-over from other donors' samples. CDR3 bases: TGTGCCAGCAGCCGGGCGGGACAGGGGTATGGCTACACCTTC. As protein: CASSRAGQGYGYTF.